The following is a T cell receptor beta chain sequence with its context. Its antigen remains unknown. This record comes from a study of vaccination effects on CD4 cells after COVID-19. Before sequencing, viral peptide pools were used by the ViraFEST assay to expand antigen-specific CD4+ T cells. With more than nine days of culture completed, CD4+ T cells were isolated. Documented for the person is a PCR-confirmed SARS-CoV-2 infection occurring between March and December 2020. It was two doses of either the BNT162b2 or mRNA-1273 vaccine that participants received. Trimming pared 8 bases from V and 4 bases from J, leaving 12 bases between. The V gene's germline CDR1 is MNHEY and CDR2 SVGAGI. CDR3 length: 13 amino acids. Produced via immunoSEQ multiplex PCR; TCRdb's table is partial and in-frame only. This sample has about 13,000 clones, with around 78% found just once.

The material sequenced was CD4+ T cells from PBMCs cultured with HCoV-NL63 spike peptides, taken after COVID-19 vaccination. The genes are TRBV6-5 and TRBJ1-5; unclear D gene. This TCR derives from a human donor who had a prior SARS-CoV-2 infection. The CDR3 DNA reads TGTGCCAGCCGCACTGACATTAATCAGCCCCAGCATTTT. Residues: CASRTDINQPQHF.